The present T cell receptor (beta chain) was sequenced within a study of blood T cell repertoires in COVID-19. For the study at large: T cells, B-cell-depleted T cells, or PBMCs supplied cDNA or gDNA.

Germline CDR1 MNHEY, CDR2 SVGAGI. The CDR3 is made up of 14 amino acids. The V and J ends lost 10 bases and 3 bases respectively, with 19 bases between them. As handled by the study authors: Cell counts per sample came from amplifying reference gene primers. Clones were read by immunoSEQ multiplex PCR, and TCRdb kept only the in-frame ones, dropping some. The V and J calls and clone size come from that table; D and trimming were worked out from the DNA. The table includes almost 95,000 clones, 72% detected once. This chain connects TRBV6-5 to TRBJ2-7; TRBD2 might be the D (6 bases). The source material was peripheral blood. The source is a woman aged 60 to 75 in a cohort sampled during active or convalescent COVID-19. CDR3: CATQLGGEVYEQYF. The CDR3, as DNA: TGTGCCACCCAATTAGGAGGGGAAGTCTACGAGCAGTACTTC.